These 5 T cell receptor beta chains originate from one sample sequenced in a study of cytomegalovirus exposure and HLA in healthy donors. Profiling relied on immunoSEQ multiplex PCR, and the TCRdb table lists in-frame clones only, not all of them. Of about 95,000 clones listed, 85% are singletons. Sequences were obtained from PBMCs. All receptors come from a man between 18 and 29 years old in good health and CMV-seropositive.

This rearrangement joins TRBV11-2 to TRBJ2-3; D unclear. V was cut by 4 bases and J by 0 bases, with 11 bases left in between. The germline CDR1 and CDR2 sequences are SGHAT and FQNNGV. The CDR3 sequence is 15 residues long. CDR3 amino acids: CASSSTTFSTDTQYF. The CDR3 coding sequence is TGTGCCAGCAGCTCGACGACATTTAGCACAGATACGCAGTATTTT.

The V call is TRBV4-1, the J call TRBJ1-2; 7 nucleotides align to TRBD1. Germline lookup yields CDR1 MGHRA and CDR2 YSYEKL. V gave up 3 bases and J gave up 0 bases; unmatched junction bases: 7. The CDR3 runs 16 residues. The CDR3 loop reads CASSHRTGITNYGYTF. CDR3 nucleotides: TGCGCCAGCAGCCACAGGACAGGCATCACTAACTATGGCTACACCTTC.

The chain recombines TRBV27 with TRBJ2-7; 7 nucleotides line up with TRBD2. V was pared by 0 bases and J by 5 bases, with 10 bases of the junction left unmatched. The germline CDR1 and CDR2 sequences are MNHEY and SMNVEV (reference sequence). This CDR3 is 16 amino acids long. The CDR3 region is CASSLSPAGAVNEQYF. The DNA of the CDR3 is TGTGCCAGCAGTTTATCCCCTGCGGGAGCGGTGAACGAGCAGTACTTC.

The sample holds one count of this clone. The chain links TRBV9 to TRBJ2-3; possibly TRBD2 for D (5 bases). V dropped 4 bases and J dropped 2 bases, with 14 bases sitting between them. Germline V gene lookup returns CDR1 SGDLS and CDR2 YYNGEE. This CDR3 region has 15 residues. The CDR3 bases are TGTGCCAGCAGCTATCCGAGGGCCCCCACAGATACGCAGTATTTT. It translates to CASSYPRAPTDTQYF.

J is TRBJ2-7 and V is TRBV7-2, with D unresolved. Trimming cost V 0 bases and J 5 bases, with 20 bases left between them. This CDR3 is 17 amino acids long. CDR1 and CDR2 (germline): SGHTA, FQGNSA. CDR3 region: CASSLAGLVDLGHEQYF. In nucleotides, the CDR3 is TGTGCCAGCAGCTTAGCGGGTTTAGTAGATCTAGGCCACGAGCAGTACTTC.